These T cell receptor beta chains were read from a single sample in a study of CD4+ T cells in melanoma. Produced via immunoSEQ multiplex PCR; TCRdb's table is partial and in-frame only. Of thousands of clones in the sample, around 66% are singletons; the top ten hold roughly 23%. The sample taken for sequencing was cells from a culture (not recorded whether cultured in vitro). The receptors come from a human donor with melanoma. The CDR3 runs from the conserved cysteine through the conserved F or W. D genes are given only for firm matches. For some rows the clone size is stated as once, few or many, or as a class when expanded; others skip it.

V: TRBV6-5; J: TRBJ2-7; D: NA; size: NA; DNA: TGTGCCAGCAGCGAGTACGAGCAGTACTTC; CDR3: CASSEYEQYF
V: TRBV5-4; J: TRBJ1-4; D: NA; size: NA; DNA: TGTGCCAGCAGCTTTAATCCCAGCCTAACCCCTAATGAAAAACTGTTTTTT; CDR3: CASSFNPSLTPNEKLFF
V: TRBV28; J: TRBJ1-5; D: NA; size: NA; DNA: TGTGCCAGCAGTGGACAAAGGGGGCAGCCCCAGCATTTT; CDR3: CASSGQRGQPQHF
V: TRBV7-9; J: TRBJ2-1; D: TRBD2; size: NA; DNA: TGTGCCAGCAGGTGGAGCGGGGGAACGTACAATGAGCAGTTCTTC; CDR3: CASRWSGGTYNEQFF
V: TRBV4-2; J: TRBJ1-2; D: TRBD1; size: NA; DNA: TGTGCCAGCAGCCAAGATTTAACAGGGGGCGGCTATGGCTACACCTTC; CDR3: CASSQDLTGGGYGYTF
V: TRBV25-1; J: TRBJ1-2; D: TRBD1; size: NA; DNA: TGTGCCAGCCGGAGGACAGGGGGCGCGGAAGGCTACACCTTC; CDR3: CASRRTGGAEGYTF
V: TRBV6-1; J: TRBJ2-7; D: TRBD2; size: once; DNA: TGTGCCAGCAGTGAAATCTATGGCCCGGGGGGGCGCGACGAGCAGTACTTC; CDR3: CASSEIYGPGGRDEQYF
V: TRBV7-9; J: TRBJ2-2; D: TRBD2; size: NA; DNA: TGTGCCAGCAGCTCCCAGCGGGGACCCGGGTATAGGGAGCTGTTTTTT; CDR3: CASSSQRGPGYRELFF
V: TRBV5-4; J: TRBJ1-2; D: NA; size: NA; DNA: TGTGCCAGCAGCTTGGATCCGCCAGGGAACTATGGCTACACCTTC; CDR3: CASSLDPPGNYGYTF
V: TRBV7-8; J: TRBJ2-3; D: TRBD2; size: NA; DNA: TGTGCCAGCAGCTTATATCCGGGGGGGCCGACAGATACGCAGTATTTT; CDR3: CASSLYPGGPTDTQYF
V: TRBV9; J: TRBJ1-4; D: NA; size: NA; DNA: TGTGCCAGCAGCGTAGATGGACAAGATAATGAAAAACTGTTTTTT; CDR3: CASSVDGQDNEKLFF
V: TRBV18; J: TRBJ2-7; D: TRBD2; size: NA; DNA: TGTGCCAGCTCACCAGGGACTAGCGGGGGGTACGAGCAGTACTTC; CDR3: CASSPGTSGGYEQYF
V: TRBV6-5; J: TRBJ1-3; D: NA; size: NA; DNA: TGTGCCAGCAGTTATGGCAGTCGAAACACCATATATTTT; CDR3: CASSYGSRNTIYF
V: TRBV5-1; J: TRBJ2-5; D: NA; size: NA; DNA: TGCGCCAGCAGCTTGCCGGACGGAGAGACCCAGTACTTC; CDR3: CASSLPDGETQYF
V: TRBV9; J: TRBJ2-3; D: NA; size: NA; DNA: TGTGCCAGCAGCCAAGGGGGAGGTGGCACAGATACGCAGTATTTT; CDR3: CASSQGGGGTDTQYF
V: TRBV9; J: TRBJ2-1; D: NA; size: NA; DNA: TGTGCCAGCAGCCGGTATGTCGGGGCGGATGAGCAGTTCTTC; CDR3: CASSRYVGADEQFF
V: TRBV15; J: TRBJ2-1; D: TRBD1; size: NA; DNA: TGTGCCACCAGCAGAGAGGGACAGAACCACTACAATGAGCAGTTCTTC; CDR3: CATSREGQNHYNEQFF
V: TRBV3-1/TRBV3-2; J: TRBJ1-2; D: NA; size: NA; DNA: TGTGCCAGCAGCCAAGAACAGGGTCGATATGGCTACACCTTC; CDR3: CASSQEQGRYGYTF
V: TRBV28; J: TRBJ1-6; D: NA; size: NA; DNA: TGTGCCAGCAGGCGGGGGGACATCTATAATTCACCCCTCCACTTT; CDR3: CASRRGDIYNSPLHF
V: TRBV2; J: TRBJ2-5; D: NA; size: few; DNA: TGTGCCAGCAGACAGCAAGAGACCCAGTACTTC; CDR3: CASRQQETQYF
V: TRBV3-1/TRBV3-2; J: TRBJ2-1; D: TRBD2; size: NA; DNA: TGTGCCAGCCGCAGCGGGGGCTCCTACAATGAGCAGTTCTTC; CDR3: CASRSGGSYNEQFF
V: TRBV7-2; J: TRBJ2-1; D: TRBD2; size: NA; DNA: TGTGCCAGCAGCTTGCCCGTACTAGCGGGGGGCGATGAGCAGTTCTTC; CDR3: CASSLPVLAGGDEQFF
V: TRBV3-1/TRBV3-2; J: TRBJ2-3; D: NA; size: NA; DNA: TGTGCCAGCAGCCAGGCCCACAGGGTCACAGATACGCAGTATTTT; CDR3: CASSQAHRVTDTQYF
V: TRBV4-2; J: TRBJ2-5; D: NA; size: NA; DNA: TGTGCCAGCAGCCAAGTCTTGTCCTTGCAAGAGACCCAGTACTTC; CDR3: CASSQVLSLQETQYF
V: TRBV24-1; J: TRBJ2-1; D: NA; size: NA; DNA: TGTGCCACCGGGAGGGGGGGGCGGGATGAGCAGTTCTTC; CDR3: CATGRGGRDEQFF
V: TRBV5-1; J: TRBJ2-7; D: NA; size: few; DNA: TGCGCCAGCACTCCCACTGTGCCTGGTGAGCAGTACTTC; CDR3: CASTPTVPGEQYF
V: TRBV7-9; J: TRBJ1-2; D: TRBD1; size: NA; DNA: TGTGCCAGCAGCTTAGGAGTGTTGGGGACAGGGGAGGTCGGCTATGGCTACACCTTC; CDR3: CASSLGVLGTGEVGYGYTF
V: TRBV2; J: TRBJ2-6; D: NA; size: NA; DNA: TGTGCCAGCTCAGGCTTCTCTGGGGCCAACGTCCTGACTTTC; CDR3: CASSGFSGANVLTF
V: TRBV11-3; J: TRBJ1-1; D: NA; size: NA; DNA: TGTGCCAGCAGCGTCGGGTGGGACACTGAAGCTTTCTTT; CDR3: CASSVGWDTEAFF
V: TRBV11-2; J: TRBJ2-3; D: NA; size: few; DNA: TGTGCCAGCAGCTTGGCCGGGCCGGGTACGCAGTATTTT; CDR3: CASSLAGPGTQYF
V: TRBV6-5; J: TRBJ2-7; D: NA; size: NA; DNA: TGTGCCAGCAGTCTAAGGCAGTTTTACGAGCAGTACTTC; CDR3: CASSLRQFYEQYF
V: TRBV7-3; J: TRBJ2-3; D: TRBD1; size: once; DNA: TGTGCCAGCAGCCGGGGACAGTCCACAGATACGCAGTATTTT; CDR3: CASSRGQSTDTQYF
V: TRBV4-2; J: TRBJ2-5; D: NA; size: NA; DNA: TGTGCCAGCAGCCAAGGGACCTCGATAGAGACCCAGTACTTC; CDR3: CASSQGTSIETQYF